The next 4 T cell receptor beta chains were all read from a single sample in a study of blood T cell repertoires in COVID-19. Some clones are missing from TCRdb's copy, which holds only in-frame ones; the method was immunoSEQ multiplex PCR. The sample contains 140,000 to 150,000 clones, roughly three quarters of which appear only once. Source material: peripheral blood. The receptors shown here come from a woman in her sixties or seventies with acute or convalescent COVID-19.

The V call is TRBV6-5, the J call TRBJ1-1, with a possible D match to TRBD1 (6 bases). Germline lookup yields CDR1 MNHEY and CDR2 SVGAGI. The germline V and J ends were trimmed by 6 bases and 8 bases, with 7 bases remaining between them. The CDR3 spans 10 residues. CDR3 loop: CASRGTEAFF. The CDR3 bases are TGTGCCAGCAGAGGGACAGAAGCTTTCTTT.

The chain joins TRBV9 to TRBJ1-6, with TRBD1 matching over 10 bases. The CDR3 sequence is 15 residues long. V shed 4 bases, J shed 9 bases, and the junction held 7 bases outside the gene matches. Germline assignment: CDR1 SGDLS and CDR2 YYNGEE. The CDR3 nucleotides are TGTGCCAGCAGCATTCGGGACAGGGGAAGTTCACCCCTCCACTTT. Encoded protein: CASSIRDRGSSPLHF.

This clone was seen more than once but under ten times. The chain links TRBV30 to TRBJ2-7, with 8 positions matching TRBD1. Losses at the gene ends were 1 base for V and 4 bases for J; bases not matched to a gene: 6. This CDR3 has 14 residues. From germline, CDR1 is GTSNPN and CDR2 SVGIG (reference sequence). CDR3 nucleotides: TGTGCCTGGAGTGAGGAGACAGGGGTATACGAGCAGTACTTC. Translating it yields CAWSEETGVYEQYF.

The V and J genes are TRBV6-1 and TRBJ2-7; D possibly corresponds to TRBD2 (6 bases). CDR3 length: 13 amino acids. Trimming stripped 8 bases from V and 5 bases from J, with 16 bases between. Germline values: CDR1 MNHNS, CDR2 SASEGT. For the CDR3, the DNA is TGTGCCAGCCGGACGGCGGGATTGAACGAGCAGTACTTC. As protein: CASRTAGLNEQYF.